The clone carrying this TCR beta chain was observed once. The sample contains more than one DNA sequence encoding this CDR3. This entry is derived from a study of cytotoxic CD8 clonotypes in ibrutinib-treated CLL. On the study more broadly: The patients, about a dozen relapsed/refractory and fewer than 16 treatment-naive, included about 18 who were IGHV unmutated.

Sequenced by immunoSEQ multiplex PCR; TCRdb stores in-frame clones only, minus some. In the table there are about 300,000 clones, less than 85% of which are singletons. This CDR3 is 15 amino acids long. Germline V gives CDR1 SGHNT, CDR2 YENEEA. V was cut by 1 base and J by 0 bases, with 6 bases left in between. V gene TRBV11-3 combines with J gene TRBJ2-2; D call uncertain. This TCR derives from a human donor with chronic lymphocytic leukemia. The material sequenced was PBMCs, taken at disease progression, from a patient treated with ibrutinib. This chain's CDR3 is CASSLGQANTGELFF. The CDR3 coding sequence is TGTGCCAGCAGCTTAGGGCAGGCGAACACCGGGGAGCTGTTTTTT.